This T cell receptor beta chain stems from a study of cytomegalovirus exposure and HLA in healthy donors. General study results and limits: There were about 160 TCR beta chains listed as cytomegalovirus-associated. Generally TCR sequences proved uncommon, though certain public TCRs appeared in numerous donors.

The V gene's germline CDR1 is MNHEY and CDR2 SMNVEV (reference sequence). V shed 6 bases, J shed 0 bases, and the junction held 6 bases outside the gene matches. The CDR3 length is 15 residues. Comment on this clone: Its antigen is currently unknown.

PCR primers comprised 60 Vbeta and 13 Jbeta primers. Measured with immunoSEQ multiplex PCR; TCRdb has only the in-frame clones, and not every one. The table shows around 210,000 clones, with around 80% occurring only once. This chain connects TRBV27 to TRBJ2-3; 7 nucleotides align to TRBD2. The sample taken for sequencing was PBMCs. The TCR originated in a boy between 10 and 17 years old in good health and CMV-seronegative. The CDR3 sequence is CASRRERASTDTQYF. Written as DNA, the CDR3 is TGTGCCAGCAGGCGGGAGCGCGCTAGCACAGATACGCAGTATTTT.